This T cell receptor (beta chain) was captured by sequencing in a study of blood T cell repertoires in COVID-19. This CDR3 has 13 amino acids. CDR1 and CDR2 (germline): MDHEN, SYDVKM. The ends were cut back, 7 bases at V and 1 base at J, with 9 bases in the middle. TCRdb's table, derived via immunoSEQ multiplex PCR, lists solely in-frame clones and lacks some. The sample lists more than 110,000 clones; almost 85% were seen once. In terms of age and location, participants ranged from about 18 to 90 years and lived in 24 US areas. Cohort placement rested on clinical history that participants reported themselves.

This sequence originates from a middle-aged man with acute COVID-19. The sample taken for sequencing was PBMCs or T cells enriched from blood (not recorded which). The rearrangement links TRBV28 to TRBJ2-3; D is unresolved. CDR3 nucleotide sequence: TGTGCCAGCATCGCGTCACGCACAGATACGCAGTATTTT. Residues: CASIASRTDTQYF.